This is a list of T cell receptor beta chains from one sample in a study of T cell changes during pregnancy in multiple sclerosis. Generated by immunoSEQ multiplex PCR, the TCRdb table keeps only in-frame clones and is missing some. The sample has around 130,000 clones, approximately 93% seen once. Sequencing used peripheral blood, obtained before pregnancy. These receptors all stem from a female donor with multiple sclerosis, enrolled in a pregnancy study. The CDR3 runs from the conserved cysteine through the conserved F or W.

length,J,V,CDR3
12,TRBJ2-7,TRBV14,CASSRTTGEQYF
14,TRBJ1-1,TRBV7-9,CASSLVGQNTEAFF
13,TRBJ2-5,TRBV7-9,CASSLGGGRDQYF
17,TRBJ2-3,TRBV25-1,CASSDLLAGGPTDTQYF
16,TRBJ2-6,TRBV9,CASSAGGRPGANVLTF
15,TRBJ1-4,TRBV11-2,CASSPSQATNEKLFF
14,TRBJ2-4,TRBV23-1,CASSRRGGENIQYF
14,TRBJ2-3,TRBV12-5,CASALQGSTDTQYF
17,TRBJ2-2,TRBV5-1,CASSGDRAIMNTGELFF
15,TRBJ2-3,TRBV9,CASSLGTGGTDTQYF
14,TRBJ2-7,TRBV18,CASSPTYDSYEQYF
14,TRBJ2-4,TRBV19,CASTPTGGRNIQYF
9,TRBJ2-7,TRBV27,CASSSEQYF